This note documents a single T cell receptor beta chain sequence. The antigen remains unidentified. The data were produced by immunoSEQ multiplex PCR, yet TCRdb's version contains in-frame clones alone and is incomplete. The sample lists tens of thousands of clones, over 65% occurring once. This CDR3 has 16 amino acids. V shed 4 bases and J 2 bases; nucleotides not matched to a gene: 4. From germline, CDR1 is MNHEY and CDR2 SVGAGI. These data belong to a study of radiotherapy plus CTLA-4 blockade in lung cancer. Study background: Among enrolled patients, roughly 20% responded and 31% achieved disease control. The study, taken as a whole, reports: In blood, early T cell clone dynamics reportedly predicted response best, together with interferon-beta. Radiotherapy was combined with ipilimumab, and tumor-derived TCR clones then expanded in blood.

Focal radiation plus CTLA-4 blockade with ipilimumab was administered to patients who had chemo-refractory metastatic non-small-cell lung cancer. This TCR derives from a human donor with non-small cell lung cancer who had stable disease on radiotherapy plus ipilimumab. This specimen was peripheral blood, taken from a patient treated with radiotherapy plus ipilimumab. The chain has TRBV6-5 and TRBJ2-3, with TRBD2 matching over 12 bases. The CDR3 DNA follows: TGTGCCAGCAGTTTGACTAGCGGGGGCAACACAGATACGCAGTATTTT. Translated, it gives CASSLTSGGNTDTQYF.